This is a list of T cell receptor beta chains from one sample in a study of blood T cell repertoires in COVID-19. Only in-frame clones appear in the TCRdb table, and some are missing; sequencing was by immunoSEQ multiplex PCR. Counted here are about 180,000 clones, nearly 80% occurring once; the ten biggest clones make up around an eighth. The material sequenced was PBMCs or T cells enriched from blood (not recorded which). Source of these receptors: a man aged 55 to 69 who had been exposed to COVID-19. CDR3s leave out the opening cysteine and the closing phenylalanine or tryptophan. D genes are given only for firm matches.

d_gene	j_gene	v_gene	CDR3aa
TRBD2	TRBJ2-7	TRBV12-3/TRBV12-4	ASSMRLAHEQY
TRBD2	TRBJ2-1	TRBV7-9	ASSLTSGRAWNEQF
-	TRBJ2-7	TRBV5-1	ASSLDGSSYEQY
-	TRBJ1-5	TRBV12-3/TRBV12-4	ASQGLRGQPQH
TRBD2	TRBJ2-3	TRBV19	ASSPVVSGRTDTQY
-	TRBJ1-2	TRBV9	ASSVADSNYGYT
-	TRBJ2-2	TRBV10-3	AIGAGTHTGELF
TRBD1	TRBJ2-2	TRBV7-3	ASSFTGQGTGELF
-	TRBJ2-7	TRBV28	ASSSGDYPDSLSYEQY
TRBD1	TRBJ2-5	TRBV7-2	ASSLARQGAETQY
TRBD1	TRBJ1-5	TRBV19	ASSWTGRILDSNQPQH
-	TRBJ2-5	TRBV2	ATKTGTVQETQY
-	TRBJ1-1	TRBV6-1	ASSEGRVTEAF
-	TRBJ1-4	TRBV5-4	ASSRQATNEKLF
TRBD2	TRBJ2-1	TRBV7-2	ASSLSRGRANNEQF
-	TRBJ2-7	TRBV18	ASSPPLAVSSYEQY
TRBD1	TRBJ1-1	TRBV28	ASRPSGGLTEAF
-	TRBJ2-7	TRBV30	AWNKSTREQY
-	TRBJ1-5	TRBV10-1	ARIRGREGQPQH
TRBD2	TRBJ2-7	TRBV3-1/TRBV3-2	ASSQKAGGPYEQY
TRBD2	TRBJ2-1	TRBV24-1	ATSVTGGRADEQF